This T cell receptor beta chain was documented in a study of blood T cell repertoires in COVID-19. The wider study: Material from acute and convalescent COVID-19 was sourced from the United States, Italy and Spain.

The CDR3 is 11 amino acids. Trimming took off 4 bases at V and 1 base at J, with 2 bases between the two ends. Germline-derived CDR1 and CDR2 are MNHEY and SMNVEV (reference sequence). Enrollees, about 18 to 89 years old, lived in approximately 24 US areas. As handled by the study authors: Estimation of nucleated cell counts relied on the amplification of reference gene primers. Only in-frame clones appear in the TCRdb table, and some are missing; sequencing was by immunoSEQ multiplex PCR. The V and J calls and the clone size are those of that table, but D and trimming were determined from the DNA. The sample has around 290,000 clones, more than 75% seen once.

The sequencing sample was made of PBMCs or T cells enriched from blood (not recorded which). The receptor's source is a woman aged 60-70 years in a cohort exposed to, infected with or recovered from COVID-19 (not recorded which). This chain uses TRBV27 with TRBJ2-7; unclear D gene. CDR3 in DNA: TGTGCCAGCAGTTCTTCCTACGAGCAGTACTTC. Its translation is CASSSSYEQYF.